Listed here are 21 T cell receptor beta chains from one sample, sequenced in a study of human T cells and chemical hapten exposure. Time point reported: healthy volunteer bleed at 6 weeks. RNA extraction used unfractionated whole blood as the source of total RNA. TCRdb itself ran the RACE reads through MiXCR, one entry per CDR3 protein. The table lists approximately 79,000 distinct CDR3 sequences, approximately 8% of them singletons. Source material: whole blood. These receptors came from a male donor in good health. Some clones in this sample may be carry-over from other donors' samples.

This chain uses TRBV4-1 with TRBJ1-5; TRBD1 is a possible D gene (6 bases). The CDR3 has 17 residues. CDR1 is MGHRA, CDR2 YSYEKL, per germline. Trimming pared 0 bases from V and 2 bases from J, leaving 14 bases between. As DNA, the CDR3 is TGCGCCAGCAGCCAAGATCACGGGGGCGCGGGCAATCAGCCCCAGCATTTT. Translated, it gives CASSQDHGGAGNQPQHF.

This rearrangement joins TRBV2 to TRBJ2-1, with D unresolved. Per the germline V gene, CDR1 is SNHLY and CDR2 is FYNNEI. V was cut by 4 bases and J by 3 bases, with 7 bases left in between. CDR3 length equals 13 residues. This chain's CDR3 is CASSVRYYNEQFF. In DNA form, the CDR3 reads TGTGCCAGCAGTGTTCGCTACTACAATGAGCAGTTCTTC.

This chain joins TRBV19 and TRBJ2-5; 7 bases are a match to TRBD1. CDR3 length: 13 residues. Germline lookup yields CDR1 LNHDA and CDR2 SQIVND (reference sequence). V lost 9 bases to trimming and J lost 3 bases; unmatched junction nucleotides: 7. The CDR3: CASAQTGKETQYF. For the CDR3, the DNA is TGTGCCAGCGCTCAGACAGGGAAAGAGACCCAGTACTTC.

The chain is built from TRBV6-1 and TRBJ2-1; D possibly corresponds to TRBD2 (6 bases). The CDR3 is 14 residues long. Trimming stripped 2 bases from V and 2 bases from J, with 7 bases between. In germline, CDR1 is MNHNS, CDR2 SASEGT. The DNA of the CDR3 is TGTGCCAGCAGTGAACAGCGGGCCTACAATGAGCAGTTCTTC. Encoded protein: CASSEQRAYNEQFF.

This clonotype was counted between two and nine times. V and J are TRBV7-3 and TRBJ2-2; D not certain. Germline V gene sequence: CDR1 SGHTA, CDR2 FQGTGA. CDR3 length: 16 residues. Trimming took off 1 base at V and 9 bases at J, with 18 bases between the two ends. The CDR3 DNA reads TGTGCCAGCAGCTTAATGGGCCCGTCTGAATTACGGGAGCTGTTTTTT. It is translated as CASSLMGPSELRELFF.

The sample holds a few counts of this clonotype. The chain carries TRBV4-1 and TRBJ2-7; maybe TRBD1 (6 bases). This CDR3 comprises 15 residues. V lost 1 base, J lost 2 bases, and 12 bases lay in between. Looked up from germline, CDR1 is MGHRA and CDR2 is YSYEKL. In DNA form, the CDR3 reads TGCGCCAGCAGCCAAGCTTCGGACAGCGCCTACGAGCAGTACTTC. Amino acid sequence: CASSQASDSAYEQYF.

This clonotype was seen more than once but under ten times. The chain carries TRBV5-1 and TRBJ1-4; tentative D call: TRBD1 (6 bases). Germline V gene sequence: CDR1 SGHRS, CDR2 YFSETQ. V lost 7 bases and J 6 bases, leaving 13 bases between the germline ends. This CDR3 is built from 13 residues. The CDR3 DNA follows: TGCGCCAGCCGAGGAAGGGGGGATGAAAAACTGTTTTTT. Protein product: CASRGRGDEKLFF.

This clonotype was detected a few times. This chain links TRBV27 with TRBJ1-1; a weak D match, TRBD1 (5 bases). The CDR3 extends over 13 amino acids. The ends were cut back, 10 bases at V and 0 bases at J, with 12 bases in the middle. The germline CDR1 and CDR2 sequences are MNHEY and SMNVEV (reference sequence). CDR3: CATHRTLNTEAFF. CDR3 in DNA: TGTGCCACCCACCGGACACTGAACACTGAAGCTTTCTTT.

This clonotype was seen only a few times. The chain employs TRBV5-1 and TRBJ1-2; D is undetermined. Per the germline V gene, CDR1 is SGHRS and CDR2 is YFSETQ. The germline V and J ends were trimmed by 0 bases and 3 bases, with 6 bases remaining between them. The CDR3 spans 13 residues. CDR3 sequence: CASSLGVYYGYTF. The CDR3 bases are TGCGCCAGCAGCTTGGGGGTGTACTATGGCTACACCTTC.

The chain uses TRBV5-1 and TRBJ2-2, with a possible D match to TRBD2 (5 bases). The CDR3 covers 16 residues. The germline V and J ends were trimmed by 4 bases and 6 bases, with 19 bases remaining between them. Germline CDR1 is SGHRS and CDR2 is YFSETQ. The CDR3 reads CASSPGVGLRSGELFF. CDR3 bases: TGCGCCAGCAGCCCTGGGGTCGGACTTAGGTCCGGGGAGCTGTTTTTT.

The rearrangement uses TRBV6-1 and TRBJ1-5; tentatively, D is TRBD1 (5 bases). In germline, CDR1 is MNHNS, CDR2 SASEGT. CDR3 length: 16 amino acids. The V gene lost 6 bases and the J gene lost 2 bases, with 17 bases spanning the gap. CDR3 sequence (DNA): TGTGCCAGCAGCGCAGGGTATCGAGTCGGCAATCAGCCCCAGCATTTT. It is translated as CASSAGYRVGNQPQHF.

This clonotype was detected ten times or more. The chain carries TRBV11-2 and TRBJ1-1; 8 positions agree with TRBD1. Germline CDR1 SGHAT, CDR2 FQNNGV. CDR3 length: 15 amino acids. After removal of 4 bases from V and 4 bases from J, the junction contained 8 bases not matched to a gene. CDR3 in DNA: TGTGCCAGCAGCTCCCCAGGACAGGGAAGCACTGAAGCTTTCTTT. Residues: CASSSPGQGSTEAFF.

This clonotype was counted between two and nine times. The CDR3 sequence is CASKTMLSGLGTEAFF. The CDR3 DNA is TGTGCCAGCAAAACGATGTTATCGGGGTTGGGTACTGAAGCTTTCTTT. The chain has TRBV6-1 and TRBJ1-1; D is undetermined. Germline CDR1 is MNHNS and CDR2 is SASEGT. Trimming took 7 bases from V and 5 from J, leaving 23 bases between them. The CDR3 spans 16 residues.

This clonotype has ten or more counts. The rearrangement links TRBV7-9 to TRBJ2-7, with 14 bases identical to TRBD2. Trimming took 6 bases from V and 5 from J; bases not matched to a gene: 3. CDR3 length equals 14 residues. The V gene's germline CDR1 is SEHNR and CDR2 FQNEAQ (reference sequence). The CDR3: CASRTSGGDDEQYF. The CDR3, as DNA: TGTGCCAGCAGGACTAGCGGGGGGGACGACGAGCAGTACTTC.

This clonotype was found many times. This rearrangement joins TRBV12-3 or TRBV12-4 to TRBJ1-2; D remains ambiguous. The ends were cut back, 2 bases at V and 8 bases at J, with 9 bases in the middle. This CDR3 has 12 amino acids. The CDR3: CASSLSLSGYTF. In DNA, the CDR3 is TGTGCCAGCAGTTTATCCCTCAGCGGCTACACCTTC.

This clonotype was counted at least ten times. J is TRBJ1-1 and V is TRBV5-1; the D gene is possibly TRBD1 (6 bases). In germline, CDR1 is SGHRS, CDR2 YFSETQ. V dropped 5 bases and J dropped 5 bases, with 22 bases sitting between them. The CDR3 totals 16 residues. CDR3 DNA: TGCGCCAGCAGATTCGTACAGGGAGGCGGAGTTACTGAAGCTTTCTTT. Translating gives CASRFVQGGGVTEAFF.

This clonotype occurred a few times. The chain carries TRBV7-6 and TRBJ1-2, with 8 bases lining up with TRBD1. CDR1 is SGHVS, CDR2 FNYEAQ, per germline. The V segment lost 5 bases and the J segment 2 bases; nucleotides outside the gene matches: 7. The CDR3 length is 15 residues. CDR3 amino acids: CASSVGTGPNYGYTF. DNA for the CDR3: TGTGCCAGCAGCGTCGGGACAGGCCCGAACTATGGCTACACCTTC.

The table lists this clonotype with a few counts. The V and J genes are TRBV24-1 and TRBJ2-1; TRBD1 matches 8 bases. Germline V gene data show CDR1 as KGHDR and CDR2 as SFDVKD. V dropped 3 bases and J dropped 4; count of bases not matched to a gene: 4. CDR3 length equals 15 residues. CDR3: CATSDPDRGYNEQFF. CDR3 nucleotide sequence: TGTGCCACCAGTGATCCCGACAGGGGTTACAATGAGCAGTTCTTC.

The CDR3 coding sequence is TGTGCCAGCAGCGACCTTACCAAAAACACTGAAGCTTTCTTT. It codes for CASSDLTKNTEAFF. The genes are TRBV7-2 and TRBJ1-1; no clear D. There are 14 residues in the CDR3. V was cut by 5 bases and J by 2 bases, with 12 bases left in between. Germline V gene lookup returns CDR1 SGHTA and CDR2 FQGNSA.

The rearrangement links TRBV6-6 to TRBJ1-5; 8 bases match TRBD1. Germline loops: CDR1 MNHNY, CDR2 SVGAGI (reference sequence). Trimming cost V 5 bases and J 7 bases; bases outside gene matches: 7. The CDR3 covers 14 residues. The CDR3 nucleotides read TGTGCCAGCAGTCTCCAGGGGGCAGAACAGCCCCAGCATTTT. This gives the protein CASSLQGAEQPQHF.

This clonotype came up a few times. V is TRBV20-1 and J is TRBJ1-1; maybe TRBD1 (5 bases). This CDR3 has 17 amino acids. Germline V gene sequence: CDR1 DFQATT, CDR2 SNEGSKA (reference sequence). Trimming removed 4 bases from V and 4 bases from J, with 25 bases in between. The CDR3 loop is CSATADGRGETLTEAFF. CDR3 bases: TGCAGTGCTACGGCAGACGGGAGAGGGGAAACGCTCACTGAAGCTTTCTTT.